These 14 T cell receptor beta chains were sequenced from one sample in a study of blood T cell repertoires in COVID-19. Sequencing used immunoSEQ multiplex PCR; TCRdb keeps in-frame clones, though not all of them. The table lists roughly 410,000 clones, about 89% of them singletons. Specimen: peripheral blood. The origin of the receptors is a man aged 40-50 years with acute or convalescent COVID-19.

V gene TRBV7-9 combines with J gene TRBJ2-3; perhaps TRBD1 as D (6 bases). The CDR3 contains 14 residues. Trimming removed 6 bases at V and 0 bases at J, with 10 bases between. Germline CDR1 SEHNR, CDR2 FQNEAQ (reference sequence). CDR3 coding DNA: TGTGCCAGCAGTCTACAGGGAAGCACAGATACGCAGTATTTT. Its translation is CASSLQGSTDTQYF.

The chain is built from TRBV7-8 and TRBJ2-3, with D perhaps TRBD2 (5 bases). Germline values: CDR1 SGHVS, CDR2 FQNEAQ. V shed 5 bases and J shed 4 bases, with 19 bases lying between them. CDR3 size: 16 residues. CDR3 DNA: TGTGCCAGCAGCCCCACCACTAGTGCTCGCGCAGATACGCAGTATTTT. The encoded protein is CASSPTTSARADTQYF.

The chain has TRBV7-2 and TRBJ1-2, with 7 bases lining up with TRBD1. J gave up 12 bases and V 4 bases, and 8 bases lay outside the gene matches. The CDR3 totals 12 residues. Looked up from germline, CDR1 is SGHTA and CDR2 is FQGNSA. CDR3 coding DNA: TGTGCCAGCAGCTCCCCACGACAGGGTGACACCTTC. Amino acids: CASSSPRQGDTF.

The CDR3, as DNA: TGTGCCACCACCCCCGAGGACACTAACTATGGCTACACCTTC. Translation gives CATTPEDTNYGYTF. The chain recombines TRBV28 with TRBJ1-2, with D possibly matching TRBD1 (5 bases). The germline V and J ends were trimmed by 10 bases and 0 bases, with 15 bases remaining between them. The CDR3 has 14 residues. Germline V gene lookup returns CDR1 MDHEN and CDR2 SYDVKM.

V usage is TRBV9 and J usage is TRBJ1-5; 9 nucleotides agree with TRBD1. Germline trimming cut 4 bases from V and 6 bases from J; bases unmatched to any gene: 8. The CDR3 runs to 15 residues. CDR1 SGDLS and CDR2 YYNGEE come from the germline V gene. CDR3 DNA: TGTGCCAGCAGCCCTGGGACAGGGATGGGTCAGCCCCAGCATTTT. Encoded protein: CASSPGTGMGQPQHF. The whole variable domain, filled in from reference TRBV9 and TRBJ1-5, reads DSGVTQTPKHLITATGQRVTLRCSPRSGDLSVYWYQQSLDQGLQFLIQYYNGEERAKGNILERFSAQQFPDLHSELNLSSLELGDSALYFCASSPGTGMGQPQHFGDGTRLSIL.

The chain employs TRBV6-5 and TRBJ1-1; D is ambiguous. The CDR3 runs 14 residues. V lost 0 bases and J 0 bases, leaving 5 bases between the germline ends. Germline-derived CDR1 and CDR2 are MNHEY and SVGAGI. CDR3 coding DNA: TGTGCCAGCAGTTACTCCGGGGTGAACACTGAAGCTTTCTTT. Encoded protein: CASSYSGVNTEAFF.

The V call is TRBV5-1, the J call TRBJ2-5, with D uncertain. This CDR3 has 13 amino acids. V was cut by 2 bases and J by 5 bases, with 10 bases left in between. CDR1 and CDR2 from the germline V gene are SGHRS and YFSETQ. DNA for the CDR3: TGCGCCAGCAGCTTTTCACCCGGGGAGACCCAGTACTTC. It is translated as CASSFSPGETQYF.

CDR3 DNA: TGTGCCAGCAGCCCGCAGGGAGGCCAAGGTACGCAGTATTTT. Protein sequence: CASSPQGGQGTQYF. The chain carries TRBV7-2 and TRBJ2-3; perhaps TRBD2 as D (6 bases). Germline CDR1 is SGHTA and CDR2 is FQGNSA. Deletions cut 5 bases from V and 8 bases from J, with 17 bases between. The CDR3 is made up of 14 amino acids.

The chain employs TRBV18 and TRBJ1-2; D is undetermined. V lost 4 bases to trimming and J lost 4 bases, with 13 bases between them. The germline V gene has CDR1 KGHSH and CDR2 LQKENI. This CDR3 region has 14 residues. Here the CDR3 reads CASSLAEDFYGYTF. CDR3 sequence (DNA): TGTGCCAGCTCACTCGCAGAGGACTTCTATGGCTACACCTTC.

The V gene is TRBV5-8, the J gene TRBJ1-1; D may be TRBD1 (6 bases). The germline V gene has CDR1 SGHTS and CDR2 YDEGEE. V lost 4 bases and J 3 bases, leaving 13 bases between the germline ends. The CDR3 contains 14 residues. CDR3 sequence: CASSVWTADTEAFF. CDR3 bases: TGTGCCAGCAGCGTGTGGACAGCCGACACTGAAGCTTTCTTT.

The chain uses TRBV25-1 and TRBJ2-5; 9 nucleotides agree with TRBD2. V dropped 8 bases and J dropped 5; count of bases not matched to a gene: 12. The CDR3 is made up of 15 amino acids. Germline V lookup: CDR1 MGHDK, CDR2 SYGVNS. The CDR3 DNA is TGTGCCAGCTCTGAGGGAGCGGGAGGTTTGGAGACCCAGTACTTC. Its protein product is CASSEGAGGLETQYF. The full variable domain, in which reference TRBV25-1 and TRBJ2-5 provide the parts outside the CDR3, is EADIYQTPRYLVIGTGKKITLECSQTMGHDKMYWYQQDPGMELHLIHYSYGVNSTEKGDLSSESTVSRIRTEHFPLTLESARPSHTSQYLCASSEGAGGLETQYFGPGTRLLVL.

The V gene is TRBV3-1 (or the pseudogene TRBV3-2), the J gene TRBJ2-7, with D maybe TRBD1 (6 bases). Germline V gene lookup returns CDR1 LGHDT and CDR2 YNNKEL (reference sequence). The CDR3 is 16 residues long. The V end was cut by 0 bases, the J end by 1 base, with 13 bases between. DNA of the CDR3: TGTGCCAGCAGCCAAGATTCGGCAGGGGTTTCCTACGAGCAGTACTTC. Protein: CASSQDSAGVSYEQYF.

The V gene is TRBV7-8, the J gene TRBJ1-5; 7 bases map to TRBD1. The CDR3 totals 15 residues. CDR1 is SGHVS, CDR2 FQNEAQ, per germline. Germline trimming cut 5 bases from V and 4 bases from J; bases unmatched to any gene: 8. The CDR3 loop reads CASSIDSGQNQPQHF. As DNA, the CDR3 is TGTGCCAGCAGCATAGACTCGGGACAGAATCAGCCCCAGCATTTT.

The J gene is TRBJ2-5, the V gene TRBV4-1; 12 bases line up with TRBD2. V lost 3 bases and J lost 5; bases outside the gene matches: 7. This CDR3 region has 16 residues. Germline V lookup: CDR1 MGHRA, CDR2 YSYEKL. The CDR3 here is CASSHPSGRARETQYF. The DNA of the CDR3 is TGCGCCAGCAGCCACCCTAGCGGGAGGGCCCGGGAGACCCAGTACTTC.